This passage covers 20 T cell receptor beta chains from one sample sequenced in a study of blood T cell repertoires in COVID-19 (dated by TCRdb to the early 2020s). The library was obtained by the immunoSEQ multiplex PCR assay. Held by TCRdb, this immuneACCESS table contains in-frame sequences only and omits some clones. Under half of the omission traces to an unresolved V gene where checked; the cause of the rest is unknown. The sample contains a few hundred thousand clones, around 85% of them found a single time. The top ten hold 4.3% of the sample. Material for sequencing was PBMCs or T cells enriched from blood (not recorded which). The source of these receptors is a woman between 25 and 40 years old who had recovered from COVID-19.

CDR3 in DNA: TGTGCCAGTAACGTCGGGACACGAAATCAGCCCCAGCATTTT. This sequence encodes CASNVGTRNQPQHF. The V gene is TRBV19, the J gene TRBJ1-5, with a possible D match to TRBD1 (6 bases). Germline V gene lookup returns CDR1 LNHDA and CDR2 SQIVND (reference sequence). V shed 7 bases and J shed 4 bases, with 14 bases lying between them. The CDR3 runs 14 residues.

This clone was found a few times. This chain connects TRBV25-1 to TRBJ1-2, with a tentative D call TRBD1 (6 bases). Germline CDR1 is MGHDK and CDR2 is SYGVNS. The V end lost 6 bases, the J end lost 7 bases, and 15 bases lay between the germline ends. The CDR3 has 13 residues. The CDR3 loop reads CASREGQMPGYTF. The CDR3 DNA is TGTGCCAGCAGAGAAGGACAGATGCCTGGCTACACCTTC.

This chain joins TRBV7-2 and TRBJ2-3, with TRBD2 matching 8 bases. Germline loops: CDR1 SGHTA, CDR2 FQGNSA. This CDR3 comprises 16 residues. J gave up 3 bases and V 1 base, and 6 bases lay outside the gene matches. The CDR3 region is CASSLVVGGATDTQYF. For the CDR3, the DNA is TGTGCCAGCAGCTTAGTCGTCGGGGGGGCAACAGATACGCAGTATTTT.

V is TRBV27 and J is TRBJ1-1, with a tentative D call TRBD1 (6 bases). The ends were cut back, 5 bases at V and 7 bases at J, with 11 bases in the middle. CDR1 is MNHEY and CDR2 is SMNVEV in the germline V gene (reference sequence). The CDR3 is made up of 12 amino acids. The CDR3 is CASSKTGDEAFF. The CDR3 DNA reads TGTGCCAGCAGTAAGACAGGCGATGAAGCTTTCTTT.

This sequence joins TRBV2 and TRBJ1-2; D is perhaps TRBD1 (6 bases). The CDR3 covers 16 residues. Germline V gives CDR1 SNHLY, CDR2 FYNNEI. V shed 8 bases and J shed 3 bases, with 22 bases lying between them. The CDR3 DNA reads TGTGCCAGCTCGGGGCAGGGGTCGGAACCGGACTATGGCTACACCTTC. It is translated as CASSGQGSEPDYGYTF. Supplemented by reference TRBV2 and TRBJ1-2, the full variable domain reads EPEVTQTPSHQVTQMGQEVILRCVPISNHLYFYWYRQILGQKVEFLVSFYNNEISEKSEIFDDQFSVERPDGSNFTLKIRSTKLEDSAMYFCASSGQGSEPDYGYTFGSGTRLTVV.

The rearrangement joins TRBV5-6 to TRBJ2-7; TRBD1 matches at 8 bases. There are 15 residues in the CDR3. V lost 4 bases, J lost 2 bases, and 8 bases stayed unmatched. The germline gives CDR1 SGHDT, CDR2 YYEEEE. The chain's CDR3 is CASSLPDRGPYEQYF. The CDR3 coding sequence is TGTGCCAGCAGCCTACCTGACAGGGGACCCTACGAGCAGTACTTC.

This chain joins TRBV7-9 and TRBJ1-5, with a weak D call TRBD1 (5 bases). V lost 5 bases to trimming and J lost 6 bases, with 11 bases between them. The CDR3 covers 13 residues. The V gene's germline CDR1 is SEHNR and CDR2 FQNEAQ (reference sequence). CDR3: CASSPGGFQPQHF. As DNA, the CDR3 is TGTGCCAGCAGCCCGGGGGGGTTTCAGCCCCAGCATTTT.

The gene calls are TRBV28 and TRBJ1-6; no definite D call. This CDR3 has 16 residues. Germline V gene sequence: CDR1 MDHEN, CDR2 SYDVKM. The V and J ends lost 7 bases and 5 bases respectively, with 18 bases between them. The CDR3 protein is CASNDWPALNNSPLHF. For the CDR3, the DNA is TGTGCCAGCAACGACTGGCCGGCCCTGAATAATTCACCCCTCCACTTT.

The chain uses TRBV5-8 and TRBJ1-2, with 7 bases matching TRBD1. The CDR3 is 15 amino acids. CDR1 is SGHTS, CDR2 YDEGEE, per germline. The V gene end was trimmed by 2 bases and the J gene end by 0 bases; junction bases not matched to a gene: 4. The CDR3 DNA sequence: TGTGCCAGCAGCTTTATCACAGGGGCTAACTATGGCTACACCTTC. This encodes CASSFITGANYGYTF.

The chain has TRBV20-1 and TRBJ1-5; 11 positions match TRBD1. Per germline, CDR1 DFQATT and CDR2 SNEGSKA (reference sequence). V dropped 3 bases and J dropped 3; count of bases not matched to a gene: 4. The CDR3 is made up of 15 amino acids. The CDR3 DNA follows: TGCAGTGCTAGTGGGGACAGGGGGGACAATCAGCCCCAGCATTTT. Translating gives CSASGDRGDNQPQHF.

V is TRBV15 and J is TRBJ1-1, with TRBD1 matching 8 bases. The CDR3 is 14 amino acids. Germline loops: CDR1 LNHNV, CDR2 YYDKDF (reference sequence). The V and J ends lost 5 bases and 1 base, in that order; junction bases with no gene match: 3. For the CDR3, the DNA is TGTGCCACCAGCGGTGACAGGGGGAACACTGAAGCTTTCTTT. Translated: CATSGDRGNTEAFF.

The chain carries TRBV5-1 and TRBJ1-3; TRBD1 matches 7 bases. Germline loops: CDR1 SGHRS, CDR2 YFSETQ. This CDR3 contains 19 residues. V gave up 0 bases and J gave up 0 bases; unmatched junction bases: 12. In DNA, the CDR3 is TGCGCCAGCAGCTTGGCTACCTTCGGACAGGTAACCTCTGGAAACACCATATATTTT. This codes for CASSLATFGQVTSGNTIYF.

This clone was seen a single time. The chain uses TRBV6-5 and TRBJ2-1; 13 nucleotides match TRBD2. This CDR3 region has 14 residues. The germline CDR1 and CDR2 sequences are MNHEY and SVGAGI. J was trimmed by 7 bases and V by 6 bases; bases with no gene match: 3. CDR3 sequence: CASRTSGRGNEQFF. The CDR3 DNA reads TGTGCCAGCAGAACTAGCGGGAGGGGGAATGAGCAGTTCTTC.

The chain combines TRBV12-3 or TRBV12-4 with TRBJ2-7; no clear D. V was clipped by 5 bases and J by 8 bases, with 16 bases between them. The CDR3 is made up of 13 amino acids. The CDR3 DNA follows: TGTGCCAGCAGTCCTCCCCTTAGCTGGAAGCAGTACTTC. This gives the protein CASSPPLSWKQYF.

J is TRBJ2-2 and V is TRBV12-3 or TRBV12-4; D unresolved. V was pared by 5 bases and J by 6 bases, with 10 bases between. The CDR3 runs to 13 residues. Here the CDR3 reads CASSPYVPGELFF. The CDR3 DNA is TGTGCCAGCAGTCCCTATGTCCCCGGGGAGCTGTTTTTT.

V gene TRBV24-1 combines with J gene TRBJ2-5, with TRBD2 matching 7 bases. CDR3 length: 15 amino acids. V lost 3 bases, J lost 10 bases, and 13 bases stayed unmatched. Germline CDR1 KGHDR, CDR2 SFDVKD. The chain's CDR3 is CATSDLTGGPPVQYF. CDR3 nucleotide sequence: TGTGCCACCAGTGATCTGACGGGAGGCCCACCCGTCCAGTACTTC.

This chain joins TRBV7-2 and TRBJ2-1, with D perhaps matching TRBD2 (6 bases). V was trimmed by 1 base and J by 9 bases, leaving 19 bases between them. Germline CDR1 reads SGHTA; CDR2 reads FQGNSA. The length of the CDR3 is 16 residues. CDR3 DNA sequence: TGTGCCAGCAGCTTAGGTGGGCGGGGTATCCAGGGTGAGCAGTTCTTC. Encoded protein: CASSLGGRGIQGEQFF.

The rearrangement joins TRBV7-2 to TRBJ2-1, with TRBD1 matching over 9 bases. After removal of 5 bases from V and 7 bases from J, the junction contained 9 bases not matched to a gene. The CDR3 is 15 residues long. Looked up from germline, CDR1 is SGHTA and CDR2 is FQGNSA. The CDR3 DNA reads TGTGCCAGCAGCCAACCGGGACAGGGTCGGAATGAGCAGTTCTTC. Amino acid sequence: CASSQPGQGRNEQFF.

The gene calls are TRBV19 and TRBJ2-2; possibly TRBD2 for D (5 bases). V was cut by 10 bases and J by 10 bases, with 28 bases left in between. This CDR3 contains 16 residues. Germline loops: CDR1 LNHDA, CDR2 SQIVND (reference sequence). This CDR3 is CATPGTVPTFVEELFF. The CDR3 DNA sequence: TGTGCCACCCCGGGAACGGTGCCTACCTTCGTGGAGGAGCTGTTTTTT.

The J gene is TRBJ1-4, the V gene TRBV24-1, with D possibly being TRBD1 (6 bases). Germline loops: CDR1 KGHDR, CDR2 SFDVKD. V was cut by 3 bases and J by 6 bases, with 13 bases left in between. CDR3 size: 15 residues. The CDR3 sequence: CATSDSRGAYEKLFF. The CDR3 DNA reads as TGTGCCACCAGTGATAGTCGGGGGGCGTATGAAAAACTGTTTTTT.